These T cell receptor beta chains were read from a single sample in a study of blood T cell repertoires in COVID-19. TCRdb keeps only in-frame clones here, not all; method: immunoSEQ multiplex PCR. Of 25,000 or so clones in the sample, roughly 90% were seen once. Sequencing used peripheral blood. The origin of the receptors is a human donor in a cohort sampled during active COVID-19. Each CDR3 is given with its conserved first and last residue. A D gene is named only where the DNA matches it firmly. The listing skips clone size in some rows; elsewhere it reads once, few, many or a size class.

>TRBD1|-|TRBJ2-7|TRBV11-1
CASSFRTGSYEQYF
TGTGCCAGCAGCTTCAGGACAGGGTCCTACGAGCAGTACTTC
>TRBD1|few|TRBJ1-5|TRBV7-9
CASSLGQGAGQPQHF
TGTGCCAGCAGCTTAGGACAGGGGGCAGGTCAGCCCCAGCATTTT
>-|-|TRBJ2-3|TRBV2
CASSSRVGGTDTQYF
TGTGCCAGCAGCTCCCGGGTCGGGGGCACAGATACGCAGTATTTT
>-|-|TRBJ2-2|TRBV3-1/TRBV3-2
CASSQGQYTGELFF
TGTGCCAGCAGCCAAGGTCAATACACCGGGGAGCTGTTTTTT
>-|-|TRBJ2-1|TRBV10-3
CAISPRSGGAMDEQFF
TGTGCCATCAGTCCGAGGAGTGGGGGGGCCATGGATGAGCAGTTCTTC
>TRBD2|-|TRBJ2-7|TRBV7-2
CASSLALAGAGEQYF
TGTGCCAGCAGCTTAGCTCTAGCGGGAGCGGGTGAGCAGTACTTC
>-|-|TRBJ2-7|TRBV7-5
CVRSPRDRGPYEQYF
TGTGTCAGAAGCCCCCGGGACAGGGGCCCCTACGAGCAGTACTTC
>TRBD1|-|TRBJ1-5|TRBV10-3
CAIKGQGDSNQPQHF
TGTGCCATCAAGGGACAGGGCGATAGCAATCAGCCCCAGCATTTT
>-|-|TRBJ1-2|TRBV5-1
CASSLTGRSDGYTF
TGCGCCAGCAGCTTAACAGGGCGGTCCGATGGCTACACCTTC
>-|-|TRBJ2-3|TRBV28
CASRLVPFGGGTDTQYF
TGTGCCAGCAGGCTGGTCCCCTTCGGCGGTGGCACAGATACGCAGTATTTT
>TRBD2|once|TRBJ2-1|TRBV7-6
CASSLDMSGGTSYNEQFF
TGTGCCAGCAGCTTAGATATGAGCGGGGGGACTTCCTACAATGAGCAGTTCTTC
>TRBD1|-|TRBJ1-2|TRBV5-1
CASSLGTGAVYGYTF
TGCGCCAGCAGCTTGGGGACAGGGGCGGTCTATGGCTACACCTTC
>-|-|TRBJ2-5|TRBV10-1
CASSANPRETQYF
TGCGCCAGCAGTGCGAACCCCAGAGAGACCCAGTACTTC